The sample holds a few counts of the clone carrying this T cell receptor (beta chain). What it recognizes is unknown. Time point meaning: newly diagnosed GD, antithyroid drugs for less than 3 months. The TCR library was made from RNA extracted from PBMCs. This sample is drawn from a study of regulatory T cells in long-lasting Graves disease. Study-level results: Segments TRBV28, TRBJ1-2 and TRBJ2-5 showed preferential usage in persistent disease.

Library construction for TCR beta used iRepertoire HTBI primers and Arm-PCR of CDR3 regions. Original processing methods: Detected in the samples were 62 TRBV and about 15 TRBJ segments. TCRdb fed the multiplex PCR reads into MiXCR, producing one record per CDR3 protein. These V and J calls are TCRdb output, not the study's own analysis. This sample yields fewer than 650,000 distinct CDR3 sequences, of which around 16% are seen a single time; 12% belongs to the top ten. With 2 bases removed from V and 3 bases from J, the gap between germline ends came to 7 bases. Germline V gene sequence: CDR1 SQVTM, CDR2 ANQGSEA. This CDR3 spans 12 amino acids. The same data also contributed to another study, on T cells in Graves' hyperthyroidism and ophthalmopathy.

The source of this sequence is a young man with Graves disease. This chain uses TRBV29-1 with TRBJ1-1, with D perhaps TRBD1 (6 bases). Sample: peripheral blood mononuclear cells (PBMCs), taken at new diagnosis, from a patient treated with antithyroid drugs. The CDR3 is CSVERGHTEAFF. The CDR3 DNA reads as TGCAGCGTTGAACGGGGGCACACTGAAGCTTTCTTT.